This T cell receptor (beta chain) stems from a study of blood T cell repertoires in COVID-19. Overall study: The samples span acute and convalescent COVID-19 from the United States, Italy and Spain. The cDNA or gDNA used as material had been derived from T cells, B-cell-depleted T cells, or PBMCs.

In the source study's methods: From reference gene primer amplification, estimates of nucleated cell counts were derived. The repertoire was sequenced with immunoSEQ multiplex PCR; TCRdb's copy has only in-frame clones and lacks some. V, J and clone size reflect that table, while D and trimming were determined from the DNA. The sample shows approximately 210,000 clones, around 80% of them seen only once. The CDR3 covers 17 residues. V shed 2 bases and J shed 2 bases, with 16 bases lying between them. Germline loops: CDR1 KGHSH, CDR2 LQKENI. Sequenced: peripheral blood. The TCR originated in a woman of 80 years or more with COVID-19, enrolled during active disease. The J gene is TRBJ1-3, the V gene TRBV18; the D gene is possibly TRBD1 (5 bases). In DNA, the CDR3 is TGTGCCAGCTCACCATTAAGGGCAGGGCAAACTGGAAACACCATATATTTT. It is translated as CASSPLRAGQTGNTIYF.